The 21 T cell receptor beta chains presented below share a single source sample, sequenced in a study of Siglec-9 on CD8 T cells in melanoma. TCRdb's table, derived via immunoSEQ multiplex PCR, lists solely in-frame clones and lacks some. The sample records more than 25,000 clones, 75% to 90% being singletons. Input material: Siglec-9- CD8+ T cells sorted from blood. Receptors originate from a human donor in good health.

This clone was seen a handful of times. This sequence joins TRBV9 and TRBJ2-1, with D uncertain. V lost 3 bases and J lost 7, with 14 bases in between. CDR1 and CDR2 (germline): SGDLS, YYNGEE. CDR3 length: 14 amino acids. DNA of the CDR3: TGTGCCAGCAGCGGAAGTTTAAGTTCGAATGAGCAGTTCTTC. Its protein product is CASSGSLSSNEQFF.

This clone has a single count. CDR3 protein: CASSQFGTSRSYEQYF. CDR3 sequence (DNA): TGTGCCAGCAGCCAATTTGGGACATCCCGCTCCTACGAGCAGTACTTC. The chain couples TRBV14 to TRBJ2-7; TRBD1 is a possible D gene (6 bases). The CDR3 runs to 16 residues. V was trimmed by 2 bases and J by 0 bases, leaving 14 bases between them. Germline V gene lookup returns CDR1 SGHDN and CDR2 FVKESK.

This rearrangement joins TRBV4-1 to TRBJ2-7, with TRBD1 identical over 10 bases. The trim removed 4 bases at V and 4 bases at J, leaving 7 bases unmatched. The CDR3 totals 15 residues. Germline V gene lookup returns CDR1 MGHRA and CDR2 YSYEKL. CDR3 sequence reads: CASSLSGQGEYEQYF. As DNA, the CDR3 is TGCGCCAGCAGCCTTTCAGGACAGGGGGAGTACGAGCAGTACTTC.

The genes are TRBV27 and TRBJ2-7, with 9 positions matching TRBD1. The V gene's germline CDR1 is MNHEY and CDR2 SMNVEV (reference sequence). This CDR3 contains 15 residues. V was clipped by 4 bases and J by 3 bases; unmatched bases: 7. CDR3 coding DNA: TGTGCCAGCAGTTACCAGGGACAGGGCCTCTACGAGCAGTACTTC. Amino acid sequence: CASSYQGQGLYEQYF.

The CDR3 protein is CASSPASGTVNSPLHF. For the CDR3, the DNA is TGTGCCAGCAGTCCCGCGTCTGGGACAGTGAATTCACCCCTCCACTTT. This chain links TRBV28 with TRBJ1-6; 7 bases fit TRBD1. This CDR3 has 16 residues. V shed 5 bases, J shed 7 bases, and the junction held 11 bases outside the gene matches. In germline, CDR1 is MDHEN, CDR2 SYDVKM.

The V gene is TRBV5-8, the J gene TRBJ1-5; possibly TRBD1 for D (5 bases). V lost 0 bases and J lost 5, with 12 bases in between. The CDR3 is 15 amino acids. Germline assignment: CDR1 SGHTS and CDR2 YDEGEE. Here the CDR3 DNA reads TGTGCCAGCAGCTTGGGACAGAGATGGGATCAGCCCCAGCATTTT. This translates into CASSLGQRWDQPQHF.

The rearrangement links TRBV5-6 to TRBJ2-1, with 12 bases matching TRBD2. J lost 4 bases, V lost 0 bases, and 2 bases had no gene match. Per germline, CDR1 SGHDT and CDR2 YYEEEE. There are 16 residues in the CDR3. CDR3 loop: CASSLALAGGYNEQFF. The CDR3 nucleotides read TGTGCCAGCAGCTTGGCCCTAGCGGGGGGGTACAATGAGCAGTTCTTC.

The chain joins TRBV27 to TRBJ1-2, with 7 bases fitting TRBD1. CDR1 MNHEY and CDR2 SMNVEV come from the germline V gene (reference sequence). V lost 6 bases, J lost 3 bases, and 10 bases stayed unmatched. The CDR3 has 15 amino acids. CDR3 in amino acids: CASRPGQTGDYGYTF. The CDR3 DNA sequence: TGTGCCAGCAGGCCGGGACAGACCGGGGACTATGGCTACACCTTC.

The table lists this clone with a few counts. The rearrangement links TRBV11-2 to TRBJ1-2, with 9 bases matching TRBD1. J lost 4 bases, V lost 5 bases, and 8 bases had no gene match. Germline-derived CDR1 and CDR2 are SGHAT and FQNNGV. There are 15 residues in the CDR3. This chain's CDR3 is CASSLRTGESYGYTF. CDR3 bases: TGTGCCAGCAGCCTACGGACAGGGGAATCCTATGGCTACACCTTC.

The CDR3 DNA is TGTGCCAGCAGCTTATATAGGGACGAGCAGTACTTC. Its protein is CASSLYRDEQYF. The rearrangement uses TRBV7-9 and TRBJ2-7, with unresolved D. The V end was cut by 2 bases, the J end by 5 bases, with 7 bases between. Per the germline V gene, CDR1 is SEHNR and CDR2 is FQNEAQ (reference sequence). The CDR3 runs 12 residues.

The CDR3: CASSSRQPYAQETQYF. In nucleotides, the CDR3 is TGTGCCAGCAGCTCGCGACAACCTTATGCCCAAGAGACCCAGTACTTC. J is TRBJ2-5 and V is TRBV13; D gene ambiguous. This CDR3 region has 16 residues. Germline V gives CDR1 PRHDT, CDR2 FYEKMQ (reference sequence). Trimming took 4 bases from V and 1 from J, leaving 16 bases between them.

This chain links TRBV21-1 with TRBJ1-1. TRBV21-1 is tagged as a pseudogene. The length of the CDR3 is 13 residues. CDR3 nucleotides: TGTGCCAGCAGCGCGAAACGCGACACTGAAGCTTTCTTT. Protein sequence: CASSAKRDTEAFF.

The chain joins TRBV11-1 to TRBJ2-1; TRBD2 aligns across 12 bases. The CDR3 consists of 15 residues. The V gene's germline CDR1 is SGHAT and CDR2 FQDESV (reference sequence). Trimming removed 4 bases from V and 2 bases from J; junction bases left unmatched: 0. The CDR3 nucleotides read TGTGCCAGCAGCTCTAGCGGGGGGGCCTACAATGAGCAGTTCTTC. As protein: CASSSSGGAYNEQFF.

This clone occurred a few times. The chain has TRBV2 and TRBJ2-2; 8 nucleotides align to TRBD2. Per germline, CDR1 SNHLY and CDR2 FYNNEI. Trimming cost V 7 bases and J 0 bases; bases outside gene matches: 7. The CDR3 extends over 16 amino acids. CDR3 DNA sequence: TGTGCCAGCACCCTTACTAGCGGAACGAACACCGGGGAGCTGTTTTTT. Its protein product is CASTLTSGTNTGELFF.

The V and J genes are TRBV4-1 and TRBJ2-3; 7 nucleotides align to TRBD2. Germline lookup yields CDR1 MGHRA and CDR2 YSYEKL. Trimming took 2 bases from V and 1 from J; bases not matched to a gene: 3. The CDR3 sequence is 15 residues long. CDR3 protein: CASSQKTSGTDTQYF. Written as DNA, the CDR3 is TGCGCCAGCAGCCAAAAAACTAGCGGCACAGATACGCAGTATTTT.

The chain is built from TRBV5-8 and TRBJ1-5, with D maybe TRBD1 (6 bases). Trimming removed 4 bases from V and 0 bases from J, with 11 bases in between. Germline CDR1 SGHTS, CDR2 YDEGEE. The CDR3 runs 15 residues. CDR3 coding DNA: TGTGCCAGCAGCCAGGGGCAGAATAGCAATCAGCCCCAGCATTTT. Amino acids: CASSQGQNSNQPQHF.

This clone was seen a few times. The CDR3 here is CASSRGGGFYEQYV. CDR3 bases: TGTGCCAGCAGCCGAGGAGGGGGCTTTTACGAGCAGTACGTC. This chain uses TRBV11-2 with TRBJ2-7; TRBD1 might be the D (7 bases). The CDR3 is 14 amino acids. With 5 bases removed from V and 4 bases from J, the gap between germline ends came to 15 bases. Germline V CDR1 and CDR2: SGHAT, FQNNGV.

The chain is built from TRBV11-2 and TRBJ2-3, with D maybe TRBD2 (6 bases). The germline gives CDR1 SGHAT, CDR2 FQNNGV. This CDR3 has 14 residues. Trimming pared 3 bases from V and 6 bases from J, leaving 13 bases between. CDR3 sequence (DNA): TGTGCCAGCAGCTTTACGATGGCGGGGGATACGCAGTATTTT. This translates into CASSFTMAGDTQYF. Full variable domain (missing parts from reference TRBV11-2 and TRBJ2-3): EAGVAQSPRYKIIEKRQSVAFWCNPISGHATLYWYQQILGQGPKLLIQFQNNGVVDDSQLPKDRFSAERLKGVDSTLKIQPAKLEDSAVYLCASSFTMAGDTQYFGPGTRLTVL.

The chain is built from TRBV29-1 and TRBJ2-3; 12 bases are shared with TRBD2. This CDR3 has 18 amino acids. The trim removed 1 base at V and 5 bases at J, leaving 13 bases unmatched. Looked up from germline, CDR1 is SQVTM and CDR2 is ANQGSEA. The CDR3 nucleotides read TGCAGCGTTGAAGCTACCCGGCCTAGCGGGAGGGCAGGAGATACGCAGTATTTT. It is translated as CSVEATRPSGRAGDTQYF.

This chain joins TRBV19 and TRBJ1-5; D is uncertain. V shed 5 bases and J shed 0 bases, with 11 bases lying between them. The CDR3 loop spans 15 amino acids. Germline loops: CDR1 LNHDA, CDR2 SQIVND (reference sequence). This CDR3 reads CASSLLPGSNQPQHF. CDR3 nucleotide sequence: TGTGCCAGTAGTTTACTCCCAGGTAGCAATCAGCCCCAGCATTTT.

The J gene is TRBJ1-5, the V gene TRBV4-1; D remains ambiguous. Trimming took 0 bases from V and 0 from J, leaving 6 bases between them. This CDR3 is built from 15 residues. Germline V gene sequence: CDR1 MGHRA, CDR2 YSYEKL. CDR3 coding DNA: TGCGCCAGCAGCCAAGATGAGTATAGCAATCAGCCCCAGCATTTT. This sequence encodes CASSQDEYSNQPQHF.